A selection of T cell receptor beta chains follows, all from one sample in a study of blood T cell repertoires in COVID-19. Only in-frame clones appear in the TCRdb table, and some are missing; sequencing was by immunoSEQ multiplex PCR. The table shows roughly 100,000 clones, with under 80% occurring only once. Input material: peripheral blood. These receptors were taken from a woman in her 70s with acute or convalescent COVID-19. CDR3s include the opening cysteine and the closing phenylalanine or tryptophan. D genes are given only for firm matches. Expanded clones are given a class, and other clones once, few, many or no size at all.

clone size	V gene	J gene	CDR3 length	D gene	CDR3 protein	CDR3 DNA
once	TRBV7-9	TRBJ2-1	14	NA	CASSSLGPYNEQFF	TGTGCCAGCAGCTCCCTTGGGCCCTACAATGAGCAGTTCTTC
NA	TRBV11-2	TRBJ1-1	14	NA	CASSQGRMNTEAFF	TGTGCCAGCAGCCAAGGGAGGATGAACACTGAAGCTTTCTTT
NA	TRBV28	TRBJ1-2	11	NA	CASMESYGYTF	TGTGCCAGCATGGAGTCCTATGGCTACACCTTC
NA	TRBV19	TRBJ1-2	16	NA	CASSIDLITGLTGYTF	TGTGCCAGTAGTATAGATCTTATAACAGGGTTGACTGGCTACACCTTC
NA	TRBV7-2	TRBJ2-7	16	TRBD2	CASSSRVSGGMGEQYF	TGTGCCAGCAGCTCAAGAGTTAGCGGGGGGATGGGGGAGCAGTACTTC
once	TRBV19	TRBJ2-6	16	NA	CASSPLIMTGANVLTF	TGTGCCAGTAGTCCGCTGATAATGACAGGGGCCAACGTCCTGACTTTC
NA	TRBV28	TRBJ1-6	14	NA	CASSLQAYNSPLHF	TGTGCCAGCAGTTTGCAGGCATATAATTCACCCCTCCACTTT
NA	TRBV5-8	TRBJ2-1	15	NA	CASSFGYGSYNEQFF	TGTGCCAGCAGCTTCGGGTACGGCTCCTACAATGAGCAGTTCTTC
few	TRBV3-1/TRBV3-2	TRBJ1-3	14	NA	CASSQGGAGNTIYF	TGTGCCAGCAGCCAAGGGGGGGCTGGAAACACCATATATTTT
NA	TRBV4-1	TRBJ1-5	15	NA	CASSIEGGGNQPQHF	TGCGCCAGCAGCATCGAAGGGGGGGGCAATCAGCCCCAGCATTTT
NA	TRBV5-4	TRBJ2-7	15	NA	CASSLGRGVPYEQYF	TGTGCCAGCAGCTTGGGCCGCGGGGTTCCCTACGAGCAGTACTTC
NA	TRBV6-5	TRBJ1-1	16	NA	CASSYSRSHGLSEAFF	TGTGCCAGCAGTTACTCAAGGAGCCATGGTTTATCTGAAGCTTTCTTT
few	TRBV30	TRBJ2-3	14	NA	CAFGGGGLTDTQYF	TGTGCCTTCGGAGGGGGGGGCCTCACAGATACGCAGTATTTT
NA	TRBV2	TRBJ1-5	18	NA	CASSAWVGGQLSNQPQHF	TGTGCCAGCAGTGCTTGGGTTGGCGGGCAACTTAGCAATCAGCCCCAGCATTTT
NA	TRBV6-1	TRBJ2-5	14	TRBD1	CASSEGQVQETQYF	TGTGCCAGCAGTGAGGGACAGGTTCAAGAGACCCAGTACTTC
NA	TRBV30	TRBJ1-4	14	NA	CAWIWPTRNEKLFF	TGTGCCTGGATCTGGCCCACTAGAAATGAAAAACTGTTTTTT
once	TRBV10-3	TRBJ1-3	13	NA	CAISESSGNTIYF	TGTGCCATCAGTGAGTCGAGCGGAAACACCATATATTTT
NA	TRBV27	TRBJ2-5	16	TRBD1	CASRSGTGGWGETQYF	TGTGCCAGCAGGTCCGGGACAGGGGGCTGGGGAGAGACCCAGTACTTC
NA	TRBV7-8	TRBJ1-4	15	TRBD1	CASSLATGGGEKLFF	TGTGCCAGCAGCTTAGCCACAGGGGGTGGGGAAAAACTGTTTTTT
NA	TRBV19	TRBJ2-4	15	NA	CASSTDMVRENIQYF	TGTGCCAGTAGTACAGACATGGTGCGGGAAAACATTCAGTACTTC
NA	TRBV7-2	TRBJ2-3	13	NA	CASRPTSTDTQYF	TGTGCCAGCAGACCGACTAGCACAGATACGCAGTATTTT
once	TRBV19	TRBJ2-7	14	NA	CASRRQITSYEQYF	TGTGCCAGTAGGCGACAGATAACCTCCTACGAGCAGTACTTC
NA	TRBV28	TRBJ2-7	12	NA	CASNQGSYEQYF	TGTGCCAGCAACCAGGGTTCCTACGAGCAGTACTTC
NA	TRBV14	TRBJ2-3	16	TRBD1	CASSHGGQVLTDTQYF	TGTGCCAGCAGCCATGGGGGACAGGTCCTCACAGATACGCAGTATTTT
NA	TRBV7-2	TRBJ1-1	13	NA	CASRHGRLEGAFF	TGTGCCAGCAGGCACGGGAGACTTGAAGGAGCTTTCTTT
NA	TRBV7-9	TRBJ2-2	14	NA	CASSSGTPTGELFF	TGTGCCAGCAGCTCAGGGACACCAACCGGGGAGCTGTTTTTT
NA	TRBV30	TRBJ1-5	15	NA	CAWSFSGGGGQPQHF	TGTGCCTGGAGTTTTTCGGGGGGCGGGGGGCAGCCCCAGCATTTT
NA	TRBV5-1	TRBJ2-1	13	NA	CASSLERADEQFF	TGCGCCAGCAGCTTGGAGAGGGCCGATGAGCAGTTCTTC
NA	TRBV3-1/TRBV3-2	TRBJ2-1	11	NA	CASTWGDEQFF	TGTGCCAGCACCTGGGGAGATGAGCAGTTCTTC
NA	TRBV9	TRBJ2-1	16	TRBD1	CASSTQTGSSYNEQFF	TGTGCCAGCAGCACCCAGACAGGGAGCTCCTACAATGAGCAGTTCTTC
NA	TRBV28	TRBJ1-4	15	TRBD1	CASSPSAQGDEKLFF	TGTGCCAGCAGCCCGTCAGCCCAGGGGGATGAAAAACTGTTTTTT
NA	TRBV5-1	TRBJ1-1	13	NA	CASSLSLNTEAFF	TGCGCCAGCAGCTTGTCATTGAACACTGAAGCTTTCTTT
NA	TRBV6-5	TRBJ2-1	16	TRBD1	CASSYTSGTASNEQFF	TGTGCCAGCAGTTACACCTCCGGGACAGCTAGCAATGAGCAGTTCTTC
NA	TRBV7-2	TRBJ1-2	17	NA	CASSPGGASTVGSGYTF	TGTGCCAGCAGCCCTGGCGGTGCGTCCACAGTAGGGAGTGGCTACACCTTC
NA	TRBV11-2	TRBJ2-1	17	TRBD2	CASSQGAGTSGGREQFF	TGTGCCAGCAGCCAAGGGGCCGGGACTAGCGGGGGGCGGGAGCAGTTCTTC
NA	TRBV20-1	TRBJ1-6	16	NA	CSASGGGGRYNSPLHF	TGCAGTGCTAGTGGTGGGGGGGGCCGCTATAATTCACCCCTCCACTTT
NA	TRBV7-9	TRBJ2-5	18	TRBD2	CASSNRPGGGPYQETQYF	TGTGCCAGCAGCAACCGGCCGGGGGGAGGCCCTTACCAAGAGACCCAGTACTTC
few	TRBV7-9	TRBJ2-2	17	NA	CASSHRGGGRNTGELFF	TGTGCCAGCAGTCATAGAGGGGGGGGGAGGAACACCGGGGAGCTGTTTTTT
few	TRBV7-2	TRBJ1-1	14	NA	CASSLTTGNTEAFF	TGTGCCAGCAGCTTAACGACAGGGAACACTGAAGCTTTCTTT
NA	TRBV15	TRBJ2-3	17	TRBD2	CATSRLAGKASTDTQYF	TGTGCCACCAGCAGACTAGCGGGGAAAGCTAGCACAGATACGCAGTATTTT
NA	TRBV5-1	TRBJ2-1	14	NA	CASSLVGSGNEQFF	TGCGCCAGCAGCTTGGTAGGGAGTGGGAATGAGCAGTTCTTC
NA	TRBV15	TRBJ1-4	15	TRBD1	CATSRDRQGYEKLFF	TGTGCCACCAGCAGAGATCGACAGGGGTACGAAAAACTGTTTTTT
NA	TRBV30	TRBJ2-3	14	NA	CAWSEAGGTDTQYF	TGTGCCTGGAGTGAGGCAGGGGGCACAGATACGCAGTATTTT
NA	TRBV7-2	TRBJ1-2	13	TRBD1	CASSFGTGYGYTF	TGTGCCAGCAGCTTCGGGACAGGTTATGGCTACACCTTC
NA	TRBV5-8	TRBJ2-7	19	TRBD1	CASSLGTGRAPAGSHEQYF	TGTGCCAGCAGCTTGGGGACAGGCAGGGCCCCGGCAGGTTCCCACGAGCAGTACTTC